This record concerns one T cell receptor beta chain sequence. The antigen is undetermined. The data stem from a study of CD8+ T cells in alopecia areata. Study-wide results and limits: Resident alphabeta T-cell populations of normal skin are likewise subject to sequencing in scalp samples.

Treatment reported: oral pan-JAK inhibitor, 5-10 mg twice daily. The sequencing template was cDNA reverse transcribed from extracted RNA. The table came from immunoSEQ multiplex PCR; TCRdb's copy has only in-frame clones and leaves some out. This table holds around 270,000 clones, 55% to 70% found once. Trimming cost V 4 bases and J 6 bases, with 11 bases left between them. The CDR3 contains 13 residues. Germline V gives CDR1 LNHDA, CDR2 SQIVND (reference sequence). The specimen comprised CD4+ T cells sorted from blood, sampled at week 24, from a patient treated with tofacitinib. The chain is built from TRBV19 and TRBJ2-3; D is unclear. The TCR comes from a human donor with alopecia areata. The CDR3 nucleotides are TGTGCCAGTAGTAGGGGTCTCCCCGATACGCAGTATTTT. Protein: CASSRGLPDTQYF.